The rows below give T cell receptor beta chains drawn from one sample of a study of OX40 agonist ivuxolimab in advanced cancers. The repertoire was sequenced with immunoSEQ multiplex PCR; TCRdb's copy has only in-frame clones and lacks some. The top ten hold approximately 0.81% of the sample, which has 100,000 to 150,000 clones, approximately 90% seen once. Sequencing was performed on CD4+ or CD8+ T cells sorted from blood, taken in a trial of the OX40 agonist ivuxolimab. The source is an adult with an advanced solid tumor such as melanoma, head and neck, liver or kidney cancer. Both conserved end residues are part of each CDR3. D genes are given only for firm matches. Size values are once, few and many counts, or a class for expanded clones, and some rows have none.

abundance: NA
v_gene: TRBV11-2
j_gene: TRBJ1-4
d_gene: NA
CDR3nt: TGTGCCAGCAGCTTAGGGGGAGGAGGTGATGAAAAACTGTTTTTT
CDR3aa: CASSLGGGGDEKLFF

abundance: NA
v_gene: TRBV6-5
j_gene: TRBJ2-1
d_gene: NA
CDR3nt: TGTGCCAGCAGTTATGTGTCAGCTGATGAGCAGTTCTTC
CDR3aa: CASSYVSADEQFF

abundance: NA
v_gene: TRBV11-3
j_gene: TRBJ1-5
d_gene: NA
CDR3nt: TGTGCCAGCAGCTTATCCCGGGAGCAGCCCCAGCATTTT
CDR3aa: CASSLSREQPQHF

abundance: NA
v_gene: TRBV6-5
j_gene: TRBJ2-1
d_gene: NA
CDR3nt: TGTGCCAGCAGTTCGCCCATCCGCGGGATTATCAATGAGCAGTTCTTC
CDR3aa: CASSSPIRGIINEQFF

abundance: NA
v_gene: TRBV7-3
j_gene: TRBJ2-7
d_gene: NA
CDR3nt: TGTGCCAGCAGGGGAGTCGGACTCACCTACGAGCAGTACTTC
CDR3aa: CASRGVGLTYEQYF

abundance: NA
v_gene: TRBV30
j_gene: TRBJ2-7
d_gene: NA
CDR3nt: TGTGCCTGGAGTGCCCTTCGGGACTCCTACGAGCAGTACTTC
CDR3aa: CAWSALRDSYEQYF

abundance: NA
v_gene: TRBV19
j_gene: TRBJ1-4
d_gene: NA
CDR3nt: TGTGCCAGTAGTGGAGTCGGGGGCACTAATGAAAAACTGTTTTTT
CDR3aa: CASSGVGGTNEKLFF

abundance: NA
v_gene: TRBV19
j_gene: TRBJ2-3
d_gene: NA
CDR3nt: TGTGCCAGTAGTATAGACCCCCTTGTAGCGTCTACGCAGTATTTT
CDR3aa: CASSIDPLVASTQYF

abundance: NA
v_gene: TRBV11-2
j_gene: TRBJ1-2
d_gene: NA
CDR3nt: TGTGCCAGCAGCCAGCTAGGGAGCGGCTACACCTTC
CDR3aa: CASSQLGSGYTF

abundance: once
v_gene: TRBV7-2
j_gene: TRBJ2-1
d_gene: TRBD1
CDR3nt: TGTGCCAGCAGCTTAGGGGACAGGGCATACAATGAGCAGTTCTTC
CDR3aa: CASSLGDRAYNEQFF

abundance: NA
v_gene: TRBV7-3
j_gene: TRBJ1-1
d_gene: NA
CDR3nt: TGTGCCAGCAGCTTAGGAGGGGGCACTGAAGCTTTCTTT
CDR3aa: CASSLGGGTEAFF

abundance: NA
v_gene: TRBV27
j_gene: TRBJ2-2
d_gene: TRBD1
CDR3nt: TGTGCCAGCAGTTTATCCCCCACCGGGACAGGGAACACCGGGGAGCTGTTTTTT
CDR3aa: CASSLSPTGTGNTGELFF

abundance: NA
v_gene: TRBV5-1
j_gene: TRBJ2-1
d_gene: TRBD2
CDR3nt: TGCGCCAGCAGGCTGACTAGCGGGAGGGTTGCTGAGCAGTTCTTC
CDR3aa: CASRLTSGRVAEQFF

abundance: NA
v_gene: TRBV19
j_gene: TRBJ2-5
d_gene: NA
CDR3nt: TGTGCCAGTAGTATACAGGTTCGGGAAGAGACCCAGTACTTC
CDR3aa: CASSIQVREETQYF

abundance: NA
v_gene: TRBV12-5
j_gene: TRBJ1-1
d_gene: NA
CDR3nt: TGTGCTAGTGGTTTCGGGCAGGGCGGCGCGAACACTGAAGCTTTCTTT
CDR3aa: CASGFGQGGANTEAFF

abundance: NA
v_gene: TRBV19
j_gene: TRBJ2-7
d_gene: NA
CDR3nt: TGTGCCAGTAGTATAGATAGGACACCTCCCTACGAGCAGTACTTC
CDR3aa: CASSIDRTPPYEQYF

abundance: NA
v_gene: TRBV28
j_gene: TRBJ2-5
d_gene: NA
CDR3nt: TGTGCCAGCACCACTCCGGGACATTGGCAAGAGACCCAGTACTTC
CDR3aa: CASTTPGHWQETQYF

abundance: NA
v_gene: TRBV5-1
j_gene: TRBJ2-1
d_gene: NA
CDR3nt: TGCGCCAGCAGAGGCCAGGCAGGCAATGAGCAGTTCTTC
CDR3aa: CASRGQAGNEQFF

abundance: NA
v_gene: TRBV28
j_gene: TRBJ1-1
d_gene: NA
CDR3nt: TGTGCCAGCAGTCCACGGACAGTGAACACTGAAGCTTTCTTT
CDR3aa: CASSPRTVNTEAFF

abundance: NA
v_gene: TRBV30
j_gene: TRBJ2-7
d_gene: TRBD2
CDR3nt: TGTGCCTGGAGTTCCGGGACTAGACCTTTCTACGAGCAGTACTTC
CDR3aa: CAWSSGTRPFYEQYF

abundance: NA
v_gene: TRBV9
j_gene: TRBJ1-1
d_gene: NA
CDR3nt: TGTGCCAGCAGCGCCCTAACCGGTAGGGCTGAAGCTTTCTTT
CDR3aa: CASSALTGRAEAFF

abundance: NA
v_gene: TRBV6-5
j_gene: TRBJ2-6
d_gene: NA
CDR3nt: TGTGCCAGCAGTCGCTCTGGGGCCAACGTCCTGACTTTC
CDR3aa: CASSRSGANVLTF

abundance: NA
v_gene: TRBV9
j_gene: TRBJ1-3
d_gene: NA
CDR3nt: TGTGCCAGCAGCGTAGAAGAGCGGTCTGGAAACACCATATATTTT
CDR3aa: CASSVEERSGNTIYF

abundance: once
v_gene: TRBV6-1
j_gene: TRBJ1-6
d_gene: NA
CDR3nt: TGTGCCAGCAGTGACGAGTGGGGAAAGAGCTCCTATAATTCACCCCTCCACTTT
CDR3aa: CASSDEWGKSSYNSPLHF

abundance: NA
v_gene: TRBV18
j_gene: TRBJ1-6
d_gene: TRBD1
CDR3nt: TGTGCCAGCTGCGGACAGGGTAATTCACCCCTCCACTTT
CDR3aa: CASCGQGNSPLHF

abundance: NA
v_gene: TRBV18
j_gene: TRBJ2-3
d_gene: TRBD2
CDR3nt: TGTGCCAGCTCGCTGACTAGCGGCACAGATACGCAGTATTTT
CDR3aa: CASSLTSGTDTQYF

abundance: NA
v_gene: TRBV5-1
j_gene: TRBJ2-2
d_gene: TRBD1
CDR3nt: TGCGCCAGCAGCTTATCCGGGACAGAGTACACCGGGGAGCTGTTTTTT
CDR3aa: CASSLSGTEYTGELFF

abundance: NA
v_gene: TRBV28
j_gene: TRBJ1-5
d_gene: NA
CDR3nt: TGTGCCAGCAGTTATTGGACGGTAAAAAGCAATCAGCCCCAGCATTTT
CDR3aa: CASSYWTVKSNQPQHF

abundance: NA
v_gene: TRBV7-9
j_gene: TRBJ2-5
d_gene: NA
CDR3nt: TGTGCCAGCACCCTAGGTGCGGGCCAAGAGACCCAGTACTTC
CDR3aa: CASTLGAGQETQYF

abundance: NA
v_gene: TRBV9
j_gene: TRBJ1-3
d_gene: TRBD1
CDR3nt: TGTGCCAGCAGCCCTAAGACAGGGGCCCTAAGCTCTGGAAACACCATATATTTT
CDR3aa: CASSPKTGALSSGNTIYF

abundance: NA
v_gene: TRBV5-6
j_gene: TRBJ1-5
d_gene: NA
CDR3nt: TGTGCCAGCAGCTGGTGGGACGGCAGGGAGCCCCAGCATTTT
CDR3aa: CASSWWDGREPQHF

abundance: NA
v_gene: TRBV11-2
j_gene: TRBJ2-1
d_gene: NA
CDR3nt: TGTGCCAGCAGCTTAGACACTAGCCTAAATTCCTACAATGAGCAGTTCTTC
CDR3aa: CASSLDTSLNSYNEQFF

abundance: NA
v_gene: TRBV30
j_gene: TRBJ1-2
d_gene: NA
CDR3nt: TGTGCCTGGACCCTCGGAAGCTATGGCTACACCTTC
CDR3aa: CAWTLGSYGYTF

abundance: once
v_gene: TRBV5-5
j_gene: TRBJ2-1
d_gene: TRBD2
CDR3nt: TGTGCCAGCAGCCGAATCCTAGCGGGAGTTGAGCAGTTCTTC
CDR3aa: CASSRILAGVEQFF

abundance: once
v_gene: TRBV7-3
j_gene: TRBJ2-1
d_gene: TRBD1
CDR3nt: TGTGCCAGCAGCTTATCCCGGGACAGGGGGCAGGATGAGCAGTTCTTC
CDR3aa: CASSLSRDRGQDEQFF

abundance: NA
v_gene: TRBV25-1
j_gene: TRBJ1-2
d_gene: NA
CDR3nt: TGTGCCAGCAGTGAATTAGAAGGCAGGGCGAGGGGCTACACCTTC
CDR3aa: CASSELEGRARGYTF

abundance: NA
v_gene: TRBV19
j_gene: TRBJ1-3
d_gene: NA
CDR3nt: TGTGCCAGTAGTTCCCAGGGGCGTTCGGGAAACACCATATATTTT
CDR3aa: CASSSQGRSGNTIYF

abundance: NA
v_gene: TRBV27
j_gene: TRBJ1-5
d_gene: NA
CDR3nt: TGTGCCAGCAGTTTAAGGGGTTTTCAGCCCCAGCATTTT
CDR3aa: CASSLRGFQPQHF

abundance: NA
v_gene: TRBV9
j_gene: TRBJ2-7
d_gene: NA
CDR3nt: TGTGCCAGCAGCCCCCTTGAACAGTGGACTACCTACGAGCAGTACTTC
CDR3aa: CASSPLEQWTTYEQYF

abundance: NA
v_gene: TRBV15
j_gene: TRBJ2-1
d_gene: NA
CDR3nt: TGTGCCACCAGCAGAGATAGGTCTGGAGCGGGCCGCTACAATGAGCAGTTCTTC
CDR3aa: CATSRDRSGAGRYNEQFF

abundance: NA
v_gene: TRBV6-6
j_gene: TRBJ2-3
d_gene: NA
CDR3nt: TGTGCCAGCAGTCCAGGGGAGTCTACGCAGTATTTT
CDR3aa: CASSPGESTQYF

abundance: NA
v_gene: TRBV28
j_gene: TRBJ1-1
d_gene: NA
CDR3nt: TGTGCCAGCCGACGGGGGAACACTGAAGCTTTCTTT
CDR3aa: CASRRGNTEAFF

abundance: NA
v_gene: TRBV6-5
j_gene: TRBJ2-3
d_gene: TRBD2
CDR3nt: TGTGCCAGCAGTTACTTGGGCGGGAGGACAGATACGCAGTATTTT
CDR3aa: CASSYLGGRTDTQYF

abundance: NA
v_gene: TRBV6-1
j_gene: TRBJ2-7
d_gene: NA
CDR3nt: TGTGCCAGCAGCGGAACAGGAAACTACGAGCAGTACTTC
CDR3aa: CASSGTGNYEQYF

abundance: once
v_gene: TRBV7-9
j_gene: TRBJ2-2
d_gene: NA
CDR3nt: TGTGCCAGCAGGCCCAGGGGTACCGGGGAGCTGTTTTTT
CDR3aa: CASRPRGTGELFF

abundance: NA
v_gene: TRBV19
j_gene: TRBJ1-1
d_gene: NA
CDR3nt: TGTGCCAGTAGAAAGGGCCAGGGAGGGGGGAACACTGAAGCTTTCTTT
CDR3aa: CASRKGQGGGNTEAFF

abundance: NA
v_gene: TRBV4-2
j_gene: TRBJ2-7
d_gene: NA
CDR3nt: TGTGCCAGCAGCCAAGCTAGAGGAGTAAGCGAGCAGTACTTC
CDR3aa: CASSQARGVSEQYF

abundance: NA
v_gene: TRBV9
j_gene: TRBJ2-2
d_gene: NA
CDR3nt: TGTGCCAGCAGCGTAGACCAGACCCCAACCGGGGAGCTGTTTTTT
CDR3aa: CASSVDQTPTGELFF

abundance: NA
v_gene: TRBV10-3
j_gene: TRBJ2-3
d_gene: NA
CDR3nt: TGTGCCACCGCATCAACCGGGTTCCCCGAACCTGATACGCAGTATTTT
CDR3aa: CATASTGFPEPDTQYF

abundance: NA
v_gene: TRBV28
j_gene: TRBJ1-5
d_gene: NA
CDR3nt: TGTGCCAGCAGCCTCACAGTGTTAATAAAGCCCCAGCATTTT
CDR3aa: CASSLTVLIKPQHF

abundance: NA
v_gene: TRBV9
j_gene: TRBJ2-7
d_gene: TRBD2
CDR3nt: TGTGCCAGCAGCGTAGGGCGGGGAGGGGACCCTCTCGCAGCGGGAGTCGGGTTCTACGAGCAGTACTTC
CDR3aa: CASSVGRGGDPLAAGVGFYEQYF